This T cell receptor (beta chain) was identified in a study of T cells in localized non-small cell lung cancer. CDR3 length: 17 residues. CDR1 is SGHNT, CDR2 YYREEE, per germline (reference sequence). The V gene lost 2 bases and the J gene lost 7 bases, with 24 bases spanning the gap. Study-level results: Multi-region tumor sequencing was not done, so intratumor heterogeneity could not be excluded. Clonality peaked in uninvolved adjacent lung rather than tumor.

This table comes from immunoSEQ multiplex PCR, and its TCRdb copy is limited to in-frame clones, with some not included. In the table there are 45,000 or so clones, around 81% of which are singletons. In this sample, this clone turned up a few times. What it binds is not known. This chain connects TRBV5-4 to TRBJ2-5; D gene uncertain. This sequence originates from a man between 40 and 69 years old with stage III lung adenocarcinoma. Sequenced material: peripheral blood mononuclear cells, taken before any cancer treatment. CDR3 nucleotide sequence: TGTGCCAGCAGCTTAGCCCCATATCCTGGCGGTCGAGGGACCCAGTACTTC. Translation: CASSLAPYPGGRGTQYF.